A single sample is the source of the 23 T cell receptor beta chains below, sequenced in a study of metastatic and nonmetastatic thyroid tumors. All patients reached thyroid surgery having received no treatment beforehand. With MiXCR, TCRdb reprocessed the PCR reads. Seen here are tens of thousands of clones, 10% to 15% observed once, and the top ten hold approximately 6.2%. Sequenced sample: blood. These receptors all come from a male donor with papillary thyroid cancer or a benign thyroid nodule (not recorded which). Some clones in this sample may be carry-over from other donors' samples.

This clone was seen many times. The rearrangement uses TRBV7-8 and TRBJ2-3; D gene ambiguous. The CDR3 extends over 11 amino acids. Germline loops: CDR1 SGHVS, CDR2 FQNEAQ. V lost 7 bases and J 5 bases, leaving 7 bases between the germline ends. The CDR3 nucleotides read TGTGCCAGCACCACCGGAGATACGCAGTATTTT. Its translation is CASTTGDTQYF.

The chain carries TRBV11-2 and TRBJ2-3; TRBD2 aligns across 14 bases. Germline assignment: CDR1 SGHAT and CDR2 FQNNGV. V lost 5 bases and J lost 2; bases outside the gene matches: 9. This CDR3 region has 18 residues. As DNA, the CDR3 is TGTGCCAGCAGCAGGGGACTAGCGGGGGACCGCTCCACAGATACGCAGTATTTT. This codes for CASSRGLAGDRSTDTQYF.

This clone was counted many times. The chain recombines TRBV10-3 with TRBJ1-5; the D is unclear. V lost 4 bases to trimming and J lost 5 bases, with 9 bases between them. Germline-derived CDR1 and CDR2 are ENHRY and SYGVKD. The CDR3 is made up of 13 amino acids. CDR3: CAISVEGDQPQHF. The CDR3 DNA reads as TGTGCCATCAGTGTCGAAGGCGATCAGCCCCAGCATTTT.

By sample share, this clone is medium-sized. This chain joins TRBV6-1 and TRBJ1-5; TRBD1 might be the D (5 bases). Trimming removed 3 bases from V and 4 bases from J, with 16 bases in between. CDR3 size: 16 residues. Germline CDR1 reads MNHNS; CDR2 reads SASEGT. CDR3 sequence reads: CASSDFIGGRNQPQHF. CDR3 in DNA: TGTGCCAGCAGTGATTTTATCGGGGGGAGAAATCAGCCCCAGCATTTT.

The J gene is TRBJ2-1, the V gene TRBV6-1; TRBD2 matches at 9 bases. The CDR3 loop spans 15 amino acids. Germline assignment: CDR1 MNHNS and CDR2 SASEGT. V trimming: 2 bases; J trimming: 5 bases; junction bases outside the gene matches: 4. The DNA for the CDR3 is TGTGCCAGCAGTGAACGGCCTAGCGGGGACAATGAGCAGTTCTTC. Its translation is CASSERPSGDNEQFF.

This clone was picked up many times. This chain links TRBV11-3 with TRBJ2-2; 8 positions match TRBD1. The V gene's germline CDR1 is SGHNT and CDR2 YENEEA. The CDR3 runs to 15 residues. The junction had 5 bases not matched to a gene; V was cut back by 4 bases and J by 4 bases. CDR3 in amino acids: CASSSDRGGTGELFF. The CDR3 DNA is TGTGCCAGCAGCTCAGACAGGGGTGGCACCGGGGAGCTGTTTTTT.

This clone was seen many times. V is TRBV4-1 and J is TRBJ1-5; 7 bases line up with TRBD1. V dropped 4 bases and J dropped 0; count of bases not matched to a gene: 12. The CDR3 is 18 amino acids. CDR1 is MGHRA and CDR2 is YSYEKL in the germline V gene. The CDR3, as DNA: TGCGCCAGCAGCCCCCGGGAGGGGGCTGGATATAGCAATCAGCCCCAGCATTTT. Translation: CASSPREGAGYSNQPQHF.

Ten or more counts support this clone. This rearrangement joins TRBV7-9 to TRBJ2-5, with 9 bases fitting TRBD1. Looked up from germline, CDR1 is SEHNR and CDR2 is FQNEAQ (reference sequence). J lost 0 bases, V lost 8 bases, and 7 bases had no gene match. The CDR3 spans 15 residues. The CDR3 here is CASSQGDRDQETQYF. In nucleotides, the CDR3 is TGTGCCAGCTCCCAGGGGGACAGGGACCAAGAGACCCAGTACTTC.

This clone was seen more than once but under ten times. The J gene is TRBJ2-7, the V gene TRBV28, with D perhaps matching TRBD1 or TRBD2 (5 bases each). Looked up from germline, CDR1 is MDHEN and CDR2 is SYDVKM. Trimming left V 6 bases short and J 2 bases short, with 17 bases between. The CDR3 loop spans 15 amino acids. The CDR3 DNA reads as TGTGCCAGCAGGACATTCGGGACGGGCACCTACGAGCAGTACTTC. This encodes CASRTFGTGTYEQYF.

This clone occurred a few times. The rearrangement uses TRBV6-6 and TRBJ2-1; perhaps TRBD2 as D (5 bases). Germline V gene data show CDR1 as MNHNY and CDR2 as SVGAGI (reference sequence). The ends were cut back, 4 bases at V and 6 bases at J, with 22 bases in the middle. The CDR3 is 17 residues long. The chain's CDR3 is CASSLSGIYDALNEQFF. The CDR3 DNA reads as TGTGCCAGCAGTTTGTCGGGGATTTATGACGCACTCAATGAGCAGTTCTTC.

This clone was seen a handful of times. One end of the junction does not line up with germline, which may come from a read error. The chain has TRBV6-2 or TRBV6-3 and TRBJ1-1; D perhaps matches TRBD1 (5 bases). The CDR3 sequence is 14 residues long. Germline CDR1 reads MNHEY; CDR2 reads SVGEGT. The CDR3 DNA reads as TGTGCCAGCAGCTCAGACAGTATGAACACTGAATCTTTCTTT. Its translation: CASSSDSMNTESFF.

This clone has just a few counts. The chain carries TRBV6-1 and TRBJ2-3; 8 positions match TRBD1. Losses at the gene ends were 1 base for V and 4 bases for J; bases not matched to a gene: 1. There are 14 residues in the CDR3. CDR1 and CDR2 from the germline V gene are MNHNS and SASEGT. The CDR3 nucleotides read TGTGCCAGCAGTGAAGGGACAGGGTCAGATACGCAGTATTTT. This encodes CASSEGTGSDTQYF.

This clone has just a few counts. The V call is TRBV27, the J call TRBJ1-2; D is perhaps TRBD1 (5 bases). The V and J ends lost 3 bases and 6 bases respectively, with 8 bases between them. The CDR3 runs to 12 residues. Germline V lookup: CDR1 MNHEY, CDR2 SMNVEV (reference sequence). The CDR3 DNA reads as TGTGCCAGCAGTTTTGGGGGAAATGGCTACACCTTC. This gives the protein CASSFGGNGYTF.

By share, this clone ranks as medium-sized. The chain has TRBV6-1 and TRBJ1-5; tentatively, D is TRBD1 (6 bases). CDR1 MNHNS and CDR2 SASEGT come from the germline V gene. This CDR3 has 14 residues. Trimming removed 9 bases from V and 0 bases from J, with 12 bases in between. This chain's CDR3 is CASWGQLSNQPQHF. The CDR3 region has the DNA TGTGCCAGTTGGGGGCAGCTTAGCAATCAGCCCCAGCATTTT.

This clone has ten or more counts. The rearrangement links TRBV19 to TRBJ1-1; no firm D call. Germline-derived CDR1 and CDR2 are LNHDA and SQIVND (reference sequence). CDR3 length: 16 amino acids. V gave up 3 bases and J gave up 3 bases, with 17 bases separating them. The CDR3 nucleotides are TGTGCCAGTAGTATCTCCCCCGAGGTTCTGGACACTGAAGCTTTCTTT. Translation: CASSISPEVLDTEAFF.

This clone is medium-sized within its sample. The chain carries TRBV12-3 or TRBV12-4 and TRBJ2-7, with 8 bases matching TRBD1. Unmatched junction bases numbered 4, after V lost 4 bases and J lost 2 bases. This CDR3 spans 14 amino acids. The CDR3 DNA is TGTGCCAGCAGTTCGGGCAGGGGGCCCTACGAGCAGTACTTC. Translation: CASSSGRGPYEQYF.

This clone appeared many times. This chain links TRBV20-1 with TRBJ2-7; 7 nucleotides match TRBD1. V lost 6 bases to trimming and J lost 5 bases; unmatched junction nucleotides: 13. CDR1 DFQATT and CDR2 SNEGSKA come from the germline V gene (reference sequence). This CDR3 comprises 14 residues. DNA of the CDR3: TGCAGTGCCCCGGATCAGGGGGTCTTGCACGAGCAGTACTTC. It yields the protein CSAPDQGVLHEQYF.

V gene TRBV5-1 combines with J gene TRBJ2-7; 7 bases are shared with TRBD1. Losses at the gene ends were 4 bases for V and 0 bases for J; bases not matched to a gene: 7. Germline V gives CDR1 SGHRS, CDR2 YFSETQ. The CDR3 runs to 15 residues. The CDR3 DNA is TGCGCCAGCAGCGAACAGGGGATGAGCTCCTACGAGCAGTACTTC. It translates to CASSEQGMSSYEQYF.

This clone was counted at least ten times. The chain combines TRBV2 with TRBJ2-3; maybe TRBD2 (5 bases). The CDR3 contains 13 residues. In germline, CDR1 is SNHLY, CDR2 FYNNEI. The V and J ends lost 6 bases and 2 bases respectively, with 9 bases between them. The chain's CDR3 is CASRRRVTDTQYF. In DNA, the CDR3 is TGTGCCAGCAGGAGGCGGGTCACAGATACGCAGTATTTT.

The chain uses TRBV28 and TRBJ2-7, with unresolved D. This CDR3 is built from 14 residues. Trimming removed 6 bases at V and 0 bases at J, with 12 bases between. Per germline, CDR1 MDHEN and CDR2 SYDVKM. The CDR3 DNA is TGTGCCAGCAGGGCGACTGGCAGCTCCTACGAGCAGTACTTC. Protein sequence: CASRATGSSYEQYF.

This clone is deemed large (0.1 to 1%). The genes are TRBV6-6 and TRBJ1-5; no clear D. Trimming stripped 1 base from V and 0 bases from J, with 7 bases between. The CDR3 has 15 residues. Per the germline V gene, CDR1 is MNHNY and CDR2 is SVGAGI (reference sequence). This CDR3 is CASSYWVYSNQPQHF. In nucleotides, the CDR3 is TGTGCCAGCAGTTACTGGGTTTATAGCAATCAGCCCCAGCATTTT.

In its sample, this clone ranks as medium-sized. The chain has TRBV24-1 and TRBJ2-1; TRBD1 aligns across 7 bases. Germline V gives CDR1 KGHDR, CDR2 SFDVKD. Unmatched junction bases numbered 5, after V lost 7 bases and J lost 3 bases. This CDR3 has 14 residues. In DNA form, the CDR3 reads TGTGCCACCAGCGAACAGGGGCTCTACAATGAGCAGTTCTTC. This encodes CATSEQGLYNEQFF.

Ten or more counts support this clone. This chain joins TRBV30 and TRBJ2-5, with D possibly being TRBD2 (5 bases). The CDR3 extends over 11 amino acids. CDR1 and CDR2 from the germline V gene are GTSNPN and SVGIG (reference sequence). The ends were cut back, 2 bases at V and 5 bases at J, with 6 bases in the middle. The CDR3 spells CAWSREETQYF. The CDR3 nucleotides read TGTGCCTGGAGTAGGGAGGAGACCCAGTACTTC. Complete variable domain (other parts from reference TRBV30 and TRBJ2-5): SQTIHQWPATLVQPVGSPLSLECTVEGTSNPNLYWYRQAAGRGLQLLFYSVGIGQISSEVPQNLSASRPQDRQFILSSKKLLLSDSGFYLCAWSREETQYFGPGTRLLVL.